Listed below are T cell receptor beta chains from one sample, sequenced in a study of beta chain features in type 1 diabetes. The assay was immunoSEQ multiplex PCR, and TCRdb's table has in-frame clones only and misses some. The repertoire has 640,000 or so clones, 13% of them found once; the top ten carry around 0.022%. The specimen sequenced was naive CD4+ T cells from blood. These receptors all stem from a man aged 18 to 29 with type 1 diabetes. CDR3s include the opening cysteine and the closing phenylalanine or tryptophan. The D gene is left open where the match is weak. Part of the rows lack a size; the others show once, few, many or a class for expanded clones.

DNA: TGTGCCAGCAGCTTAGCGCTGGTCTCTGGAAACACCATATATTTT
CDR3: CASSLALVSGNTIYF
length: 15
V: TRBV7-2
size: NA
J: TRBJ1-3
D: NA

DNA: TGTGCCATCAGTGAGTCACGGGTGGAGTACTTC
CDR3: CAISESRVEYF
length: 11
V: TRBV10-3
size: many
J: TRBJ2-7
D: NA

DNA: TGTGCCAGCAGCTTGTCTTCCTACAATGAGCAGTTCTTC
CDR3: CASSLSSYNEQFF
length: 13
V: TRBV5-8
size: few
J: TRBJ2-1
D: NA

DNA: TGTGCCAGCAGCTCCAGGATCGACAGCCTCTCTGGGGCCAACGTCCTGACTTTC
CDR3: CASSSRIDSLSGANVLTF
length: 18
V: TRBV14
size: NA
J: TRBJ2-6
D: NA

DNA: TGTGCCAGCAGGGCCATACAGGGTGGAGCTTTCTTT
CDR3: CASRAIQGGAFF
length: 12
V: TRBV28
size: few
J: TRBJ1-1
D: NA

DNA: TGCAGTACAGGGTTGGGAGAGACCCAGTACTTC
CDR3: CSTGLGETQYF
length: 11
V: TRBV20-1
size: NA
J: TRBJ2-5
D: NA

DNA: TGTGCCATCAGTGACAGGGTGTTTGAGTCAACTGAAGCTTTCTTT
CDR3: CAISDRVFESTEAFF
length: 15
V: TRBV10-3
size: few
J: TRBJ1-1
D: NA

DNA: TGCAGCGCCCGGGCGGACGGAGATACGCAGTATTTT
CDR3: CSARADGDTQYF
length: 12
V: TRBV29-1
size: NA
J: TRBJ2-3
D: NA

DNA: TGCGCCAGCAGCCTTAAAGGGACGGCTTTCTTT
CDR3: CASSLKGTAFF
length: 11
V: TRBV4-1
size: few
J: TRBJ1-1
D: NA

DNA: TGTGCCAGCAGGAGGACACCCCAACGCGAACTTTGGGAAGCTTTCTTT
CDR3: CASRRTPQRELWEAFF
length: 16
V: TRBV7-3
size: NA
J: TRBJ1-1
D: NA

DNA: TGTGCCAGCAGGTCTAGCGGGGAGCAGTTCTTC
CDR3: CASRSSGEQFF
length: 11
V: TRBV2
size: NA
J: TRBJ2-1
D: TRBD2

DNA: TGCAGCGTTGGGGAGGACTATGGCTACACCTTC
CDR3: CSVGEDYGYTF
length: 11
V: TRBV29-1
size: few
J: TRBJ1-2
D: NA

DNA: TGCGCCAGCAGCGGGGACAGGGCGGATCCGGCCACAGATACGCAGTATTTT
CDR3: CASSGDRADPATDTQYF
length: 17
V: TRBV5-1
size: few
J: TRBJ2-3
D: TRBD1

DNA: TGTGCCATCAGTGACTCTCCGGGACAGGCTTATTCACCCCTCCACTTT
CDR3: CAISDSPGQAYSPLHF
length: 16
V: TRBV10-3
size: few
J: TRBJ1-6
D: TRBD1

DNA: TGTGCCAGCAGGCTGGGATCCACACGGGAGACCCAGTACTTC
CDR3: CASRLGSTRETQYF
length: 14
V: TRBV2
size: NA
J: TRBJ2-5
D: NA

DNA: TGCGCCTCCAGCCCGGGCAGGGGGATGGAGGAGACCCAGTACTTC
CDR3: CASSPGRGMEETQYF
length: 15
V: TRBV4-1
size: few
J: TRBJ2-5
D: TRBD1

DNA: TGTGCCAGCACAGATCAATCCGGGATCAATCAGCCCCAGCATTTT
CDR3: CASTDQSGINQPQHF
length: 15
V: TRBV6-1
size: few
J: TRBJ1-5
D: NA

DNA: TGCGCCAGCAGCCAAGATCCGGCGGGACCTGGCTACACCTTC
CDR3: CASSQDPAGPGYTF
length: 14
V: TRBV4-1
size: NA
J: TRBJ1-2
D: NA

DNA: TGTGCCAGCAGCTTAGCCTCAGGGGTGGAGACCCAGTACTTC
CDR3: CASSLASGVETQYF
length: 14
V: TRBV7-7
size: few
J: TRBJ2-5
D: NA

DNA: TGCGCCAGCAGCCAAGATAGATTCACAGGAGCCTACGAGCAGTACTTC
CDR3: CASSQDRFTGAYEQYF
length: 16
V: TRBV4-1
size: few
J: TRBJ2-7
D: NA

DNA: TGTGCCAGCAGCCGCGGACTAGGCCTCGGGAATGAGCAGTTCTTC
CDR3: CASSRGLGLGNEQFF
length: 15
V: TRBV7-6
size: few
J: TRBJ2-1
D: TRBD2

DNA: TGTGCCAGCGGTTGGGGTACAAACACCGGGGAGCTGTTTTTT
CDR3: CASGWGTNTGELFF
length: 14
V: TRBV2
size: few
J: TRBJ2-2
D: NA

DNA: TGTGCCAGCTCGCCGGGACCGGTTGAAGCTTTCTTT
CDR3: CASSPGPVEAFF
length: 12
V: TRBV18
size: few
J: TRBJ1-1
D: NA

DNA: TGCGCCAGCAGCCAAGGTCAACTAGCGGGGGGCTACAATGAGCAGTTCTTC
CDR3: CASSQGQLAGGYNEQFF
length: 17
V: TRBV4-1
size: NA
J: TRBJ2-1
D: TRBD2

DNA: TGCGCCAGCAGCTCAGGACAGTCTGGGGCCAACGTCCTGACTTTC
CDR3: CASSSGQSGANVLTF
length: 15
V: TRBV5-1
size: NA
J: TRBJ2-6
D: NA

DNA: TGTGCCAGCTCTCTCGGACAGGGGGCTTACACCTTC
CDR3: CASSLGQGAYTF
length: 12
V: TRBV18
size: NA
J: TRBJ1-2
D: TRBD1

DNA: TGTGCCAGCAGCTTAGCGGGACTGGGCACCTACGAGCAGTACTTC
CDR3: CASSLAGLGTYEQYF
length: 15
V: TRBV5-4
size: few
J: TRBJ2-7
D: TRBD2

DNA: TGTGCCAGCAGTGAACCCGAACCCTACGAGCAGTACTTC
CDR3: CASSEPEPYEQYF
length: 13
V: TRBV2
size: NA
J: TRBJ2-7
D: NA

DNA: TGTGCCTGGAGTGGGCGGGTTCGAAGGACTGAAGCTTTCTTT
CDR3: CAWSGRVRRTEAFF
length: 14
V: TRBV30
size: NA
J: TRBJ1-1
D: NA

DNA: TGTGCCAGCAGCATAATGGGACTAGGACAAGAGACCCAGTACTTC
CDR3: CASSIMGLGQETQYF
length: 15
V: TRBV25-1
size: NA
J: TRBJ2-5
D: TRBD2

DNA: TGTGCCAGCAGTTACAAGACAGGGAATGAAAAACTGTTTTTT
CDR3: CASSYKTGNEKLFF
length: 14
V: TRBV6-5
size: few
J: TRBJ1-4
D: TRBD1

DNA: TGTGCCAGCAGCCATACTTCAAAGGTTTCTGGGGCCAACGTCCTGACTTTC
CDR3: CASSHTSKVSGANVLTF
length: 17
V: TRBV13
size: NA
J: TRBJ2-6
D: NA

DNA: TGCGCCAGCAGCCAAGATGGGGGTAGGAAAGATACGCAGTATTTT
CDR3: CASSQDGGRKDTQYF
length: 15
V: TRBV4-1
size: NA
J: TRBJ2-3
D: NA

DNA: TGTGCCAGCAGTTTCGGGAGGGGCCAACTGAACACTGAAGCTTTCTTT
CDR3: CASSFGRGQLNTEAFF
length: 16
V: TRBV27
size: NA
J: TRBJ1-1
D: NA

DNA: TGCAGCGCAGGGACAGGGGCTGGGGCTTTCTTT
CDR3: CSAGTGAGAFF
length: 11
V: TRBV29-1
size: NA
J: TRBJ1-1
D: TRBD1

DNA: TGTGCCATCAGTGAGTCCGAGGCCCGACAGGGATCCAATGAGCAGTTCTTC
CDR3: CAISESEARQGSNEQFF
length: 17
V: TRBV10-3
size: few
J: TRBJ2-1
D: TRBD1

DNA: TGCGCCAGCAGCCAAGAGGACAGGGGAAAAGTGGACACCTTC
CDR3: CASSQEDRGKVDTF
length: 14
V: TRBV4-1
size: NA
J: TRBJ1-2
D: TRBD1

DNA: TGTGCCAGCAGCCCTAGACTAGCGGGGGCGTCGACGCAGTATTTT
CDR3: CASSPRLAGASTQYF
length: 15
V: TRBV11-2
size: NA
J: TRBJ2-3
D: TRBD2

DNA: TGTGCCATCAGTGAGTTTGACAGTAACACTGAAGCTTTCTTT
CDR3: CAISEFDSNTEAFF
length: 14
V: TRBV10-3
size: few
J: TRBJ1-1
D: NA

DNA: TGTGCCTGGAATAGGGACGGCAATCAGCCCCAGCATTTT
CDR3: CAWNRDGNQPQHF
length: 13
V: TRBV30
size: few
J: TRBJ1-5
D: NA

DNA: TGTGCCAGCGAGAAACAGGGAAACCAAGAGACCCAGTACTTC
CDR3: CASEKQGNQETQYF
length: 14
V: TRBV2
size: few
J: TRBJ2-5
D: NA

DNA: TGTGCCAGCAGTGAATATTCCGACAGGGTGGCTGAAGCTTTCTTT
CDR3: CASSEYSDRVAEAFF
length: 15
V: TRBV25-1
size: NA
J: TRBJ1-1
D: TRBD1

DNA: TGTGCCAGTAGTATCGCGGACTCTGGAAACACCATATATTTT
CDR3: CASSIADSGNTIYF
length: 14
V: TRBV19
size: few
J: TRBJ1-3
D: NA

DNA: TGTGCCAGCAGCCCCCGCGGTAGCGGACCCCCCGCAGATACGCAGTATTTT
CDR3: CASSPRGSGPPADTQYF
length: 17
V: TRBV9
size: NA
J: TRBJ2-3
D: NA

DNA: TGTGCCAGCTCCCCCGAGGAGGCTGGGGAGCAGTACTTC
CDR3: CASSPEEAGEQYF
length: 13
V: TRBV18
size: NA
J: TRBJ2-7
D: NA

DNA: TGTGCCATCAGTGATGTTCGGGGGGCGGACTACAATGAGCAGTTCTTC
CDR3: CAISDVRGADYNEQFF
length: 16
V: TRBV10-3
size: NA
J: TRBJ2-1
D: NA

DNA: TGTGCCAGCAGTGACGGAAACAGGGGGAGGGCAGATACGCAGTATTTT
CDR3: CASSDGNRGRADTQYF
length: 16
V: TRBV25-1
size: few
J: TRBJ2-3
D: NA

DNA: TGTGCCAGCAGTAAATTGTACTCTGGGGCCAACGTCCTGACTTTC
CDR3: CASSKLYSGANVLTF
length: 15
V: TRBV25-1
size: NA
J: TRBJ2-6
D: NA